A selection of T cell receptor beta chains follows, all from one sample in a study of beta chain features in type 1 diabetes. Clones were read by immunoSEQ multiplex PCR, and TCRdb kept only the in-frame ones, dropping some. Seen here are 350,000 to 400,000 clones, around 12% observed once, and the top ten hold 0.0085% to 0.012%. The sequenced material came from naive CD4+ T cells from blood. All receptors come from a young woman with type 1 diabetes. CDR3s include the opening cysteine and the closing phenylalanine or tryptophan. Each record gives: clone size, CDR3 length, V gene, D gene, J gene, CDR3 DNA, CDR3 protein. D genes are given only for firm matches. Clone size is stated in some rows and not others, as once, few, many or a class when expanded.

>-|14|TRBV5-1|TRBD1|TRBJ2-4
TGCGCCAGCAGCACCACTGACAGGGTGGACATTCAGTACTTC
CASSTTDRVDIQYF
>-|14|TRBV28|-|TRBJ2-1
TGTGCCAGCATTACAGGGAGCTCCTACAATGAGCAGTTCTTC
CASITGSSYNEQFF
>few|13|TRBV5-1|-|TRBJ2-5
TGCGCCAGCAGCCAGATCACGGGGGAGACCCAGTACTTC
CASSQITGETQYF
>once|14|TRBV16|-|TRBJ2-7
TGTGCCAGCAGCCAACCTACGAGTTCGTACGAGCAGTACTTC
CASSQPTSSYEQYF
>-|16|TRBV6-5|-|TRBJ1-5
TGTGCCAGCAGTTATCCCCAACAGGGAAGGAATCAGCCCCAGCATTTT
CASSYPQQGRNQPQHF
>few|14|TRBV4-3|-|TRBJ1-5
TGCGCCAGCAGCCAAGCACGGTATAATCAGCCCCAGCATTTT
CASSQARYNQPQHF
>few|13|TRBV7-9|-|TRBJ2-5
TGTGCCAGCAGTAACAGGGCCGGAGAGACCCAGTACTTC
CASSNRAGETQYF
>-|16|TRBV5-1|-|TRBJ1-1
TGCGCCAGCAGCGGAATGGTGGGCCTCGGGAACACTGAAGCTTTCTTT
CASSGMVGLGNTEAFF
>-|11|TRBV5-6|-|TRBJ2-7
TGTGCCAGCAGCTTGTTCGACGAGCAGTACTTC
CASSLFDEQYF
>-|11|TRBV19|-|TRBJ2-1
TGTGCCACCAAGACTAGTCATGAGCAGTTCTTC
CATKTSHEQFF
>-|15|TRBV7-2|TRBD2|TRBJ2-3
TGTGCCAGCAGCCCAGATAGGCTAGCGGGGGATACGCAGTATTTT
CASSPDRLAGDTQYF
>few|15|TRBV29-1|TRBD2|TRBJ2-4
TGCAGCGTTGAAAAAGCACTAGCGGGGAGGGACATTCAGTACTTC
CSVEKALAGRDIQYF
>few|13|TRBV4-3|-|TRBJ2-5
TGCGCCAGCAGCCAAGATCCCCGGGAGACCCAGTACTTC
CASSQDPRETQYF
>few|17|TRBV13|TRBD2|TRBJ2-7
TGTGCCAGCAGCTTAGCAGTTTTACGGGGGGGCGGCTACGAGCAGTACTTC
CASSLAVLRGGGYEQYF
>few|15|TRBV7-9|TRBD1|TRBJ1-2
TGTGCCAGCAGCTCTTCCGCGGTAGGGGGCGGTGGCTACACCTTC
CASSSSAVGGGGYTF
>-|14|TRBV4-3|TRBD2|TRBJ2-3
TGCGCCAGCAGCCAAGATTTTAGCGGGGGAACGCAGTATTTT
CASSQDFSGGTQYF
>few|14|TRBV10-3|-|TRBJ1-1
TGTGCCTCCAGGCCGGGGTACATGAACACTGAAGCTTTCTTT
CASRPGYMNTEAFF
>-|14|TRBV7-9|-|TRBJ1-2
TGTGCCAGCAGCCCACGACCGACAGACTATGGCTACACCTTC
CASSPRPTDYGYTF
>few|13|TRBV29-1|TRBD1|TRBJ1-1
TGCAGCGTTGTGACAGGGGGGAACACTGAAGCTTTCTTT
CSVVTGGNTEAFF
>-|14|TRBV6-5|-|TRBJ1-1
TGTGCCAGCAGTTACTCGAACAAGAACACTGAAGCTTTCTTT
CASSYSNKNTEAFF
>few|17|TRBV9|TRBD1|TRBJ2-2
TGTGCCAGCAGCGTAGCAGTGGGACAGGGTTTAACCGGGGAGCTGTTTTTT
CASSVAVGQGLTGELFF
>few|14|TRBV9|TRBD1|TRBJ2-1
TGTGCCAGCAGCCCGGGACAGGGAGTGAATGAGCAGTTCTTC
CASSPGQGVNEQFF
>-|15|TRBV15|-|TRBJ2-1
TGTGCCACCAGCAGAGAACGGACTGGGTACAATGAGCAGTTCTTC
CATSRERTGYNEQFF
>few|12|TRBV7-2|-|TRBJ2-3
TGTGCCAGCAGCTTAAATCTGTATACGCAGTATTTT
CASSLNLYTQYF
>-|15|TRBV5-6|-|TRBJ2-4
TGTGCCAGCAGTTCCATGGAGGGGCCCAAAAACATTCAGTACTTC
CASSSMEGPKNIQYF
>few|15|TRBV7-2|-|TRBJ1-5
TGTGCCAGCAGCTTAGGTGGCCACAGCCAGGGGCCCCAGCATTTT
CASSLGGHSQGPQHF
>-|13|TRBV9|-|TRBJ2-2
TGTGCCAGCAGAAGCGGTAACACCGGGGAGCTGTTTTTT
CASRSGNTGELFF
>few|14|TRBV2|-|TRBJ2-7
TGTGCCAGCAGTGACCGACAGGCCCCCTACGAGCAGTACTTC
CASSDRQAPYEQYF
>-|14|TRBV19|-|TRBJ1-5
TGTGCCAGTAGCACAGAAAGGGGGAACCAGCCCCAGCATTTT
CASSTERGNQPQHF
>-|13|TRBV7-3|TRBD2|TRBJ2-7
TGTGCCAGCAGCCCCGGGAGGGGCTACGAGCAGTACTTC
CASSPGRGYEQYF
>few|12|TRBV5-1|TRBD1|TRBJ2-7
TGCGCCAGCAGCTTGGAGGGACAGGGGCAGTACTTC
CASSLEGQGQYF
>-|13|TRBV5-1|-|TRBJ1-3
TGCGCCAGCAGGCTCGGACAGGGAAACACCATATATTTT
CASRLGQGNTIYF
>-|16|TRBV5-1|TRBD2|TRBJ2-1
TGCGCCAGTAAAAAACCGGGACTAGCGGTTTACAATGAGCAGTTCTTC
CASKKPGLAVYNEQFF
>-|13|TRBV5-1|-|TRBJ1-1
TGCGCCAGCAGCTTGGCAGGGGTGAACGAGGCTTTCTTT
CASSLAGVNEAFF
>-|14|TRBV4-3|-|TRBJ1-2
TGCGCCAGCAGCCCCCGGCACCAGGGTGATGGCTACACCTTC
CASSPRHQGDGYTF
>-|14|TRBV6-5|-|TRBJ2-7
TGTGCCAGCAGTTTCACCGGGACACCGCGGGAGCAGTACTTC
CASSFTGTPREQYF
>-|14|TRBV25-1|-|TRBJ2-4
TGTGCCAGCAGGGGAGACACCCGGAGGAACATTCAGTACTTC
CASRGDTRRNIQYF
>-|15|TRBV5-4|TRBD2|TRBJ2-1
TGTGCCAGCAGCAAGGGACTAGCGTCGGACAATGAGCAGTTCTTC
CASSKGLASDNEQFF
>few|15|TRBV5-1|-|TRBJ1-1
TGCGCCAGCAGCTTGGAAGCGGGCTTGAACACTGAAGCTTTCTTT
CASSLEAGLNTEAFF
>few|16|TRBV13|TRBD1|TRBJ2-5
TGTGCCAGCAGCTTCCGCCGACAGGGTGTAAGAGAGACCCAGTACTTC
CASSFRRQGVRETQYF
>-|13|TRBV6-5|TRBD1|TRBJ1-5
TGTGCCAGCCGACAGGGCGGCAATCAGCCCCAGCATTTT
CASRQGGNQPQHF
>-|14|TRBV7-2|TRBD2|TRBJ2-4
TGTGCCAGCAGGGGGGCGGGGGGTGTAAACATTCAGTACTTC
CASRGAGGVNIQYF
>few|16|TRBV19|-|TRBJ1-1
TGTGCCAGTGCCTTTATAACCGGGCGGGAGGACACTGAAGCTTTCTTT
CASAFITGREDTEAFF
>-|16|TRBV29-1|TRBD1|TRBJ1-4
TGCAGCGTCTCCGGGACAGACCTTTCCCTGGGTGAAAAACTGTTTTTT
CSVSGTDLSLGEKLFF
>-|15|TRBV15|-|TRBJ1-4
TGTGCCACCAGCAGAGGGGGGGGAGCTAATGAAAAACTGTTTTTT
CATSRGGGANEKLFF
>-|15|TRBV25-1|-|TRBJ2-4
TGTGCCAGCAGTGAATTAGCAGGGCGCGGGGACATTCAGTACTTC
CASSELAGRGDIQYF
>-|18|TRBV4-1|TRBD2|TRBJ2-3
TGCGCCAGCAGCCAAGATTGGGGTCTAGCGGTGGACACAGATACGCAGTATTTT
CASSQDWGLAVDTDTQYF
>few|14|TRBV5-1|-|TRBJ1-1
TGCGCCAGCGGTCCGGGACTGGGGAACGGTGAAGCTTTCTTT
CASGPGLGNGEAFF
>-|16|TRBV7-2|TRBD1|TRBJ1-2
TGTGCCAGCAGCCCAGTATATTCCGGGACAGGGCAAGGCTACACCTTC
CASSPVYSGTGQGYTF
>few|12|TRBV4-2|-|TRBJ2-1
TGTGCCAGCAGCCAAGTTGACAGAGAGCAGTTCTTC
CASSQVDREQFF
>few|13|TRBV7-8|-|TRBJ2-1
TGTGCCAGCAGCCGAGTGACTTGGAATGAGCAGTTCTTC
CASSRVTWNEQFF
>-|17|TRBV7-9|-|TRBJ1-3
TGTGCCAGCAGCTTCGGCCTCCCGGACACCCCTGGAAACACCATATATTTT
CASSFGLPDTPGNTIYF
>few|13|TRBV9|-|TRBJ2-5
TGTGCCAGCAGCGTTGGAGACCAAGAGACCCAGTACTTC
CASSVGDQETQYF
>few|16|TRBV4-3|TRBD2|TRBJ2-7
TGCGCCAGCAGCCAAGAATTCGGGACTAGCTTTTACGAGCAGTACTTC
CASSQEFGTSFYEQYF
>-|17|TRBV15|-|TRBJ2-7
TGTGCCACCAGCAGGGTGGCGGAGAGCCCTCGATCCTACGAGCAGTACTTC
CATSRVAESPRSYEQYF